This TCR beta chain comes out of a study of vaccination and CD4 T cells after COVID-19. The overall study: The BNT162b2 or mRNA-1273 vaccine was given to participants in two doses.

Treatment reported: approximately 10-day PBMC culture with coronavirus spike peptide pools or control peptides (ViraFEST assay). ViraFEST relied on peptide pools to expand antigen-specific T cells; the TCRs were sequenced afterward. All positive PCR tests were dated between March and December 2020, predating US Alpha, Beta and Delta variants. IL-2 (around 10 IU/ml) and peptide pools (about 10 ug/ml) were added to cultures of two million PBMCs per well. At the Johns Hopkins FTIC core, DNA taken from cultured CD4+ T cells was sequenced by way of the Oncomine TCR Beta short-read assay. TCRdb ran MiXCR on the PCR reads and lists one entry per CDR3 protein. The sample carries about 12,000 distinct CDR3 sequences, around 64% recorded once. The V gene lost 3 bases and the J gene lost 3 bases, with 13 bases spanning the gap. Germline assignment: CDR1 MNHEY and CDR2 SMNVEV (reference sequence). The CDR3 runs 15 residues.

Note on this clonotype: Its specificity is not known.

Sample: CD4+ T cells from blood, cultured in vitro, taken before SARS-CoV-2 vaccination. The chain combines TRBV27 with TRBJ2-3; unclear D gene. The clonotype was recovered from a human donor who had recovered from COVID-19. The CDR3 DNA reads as TGTGCCAGCAGTTTTAGAGCGTTGGTGACAGATACGCAGTATTTT. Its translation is CASSFRALVTDTQYF.